This TCR beta chain was recovered during a study of blood T cell repertoires in COVID-19. In the original workflow: Estimates of nucleated cell counts were drawn from the amplification of reference gene primers. Sequencing used immunoSEQ multiplex PCR; TCRdb keeps in-frame clones, though not all of them. V and J calls and clone size are as listed in that table; D and trimming were resolved from the DNA. The sample lists about 230,000 clones, over 75% occurring once. Clinical history as reported by participants underpinned cohort assignment. This clone was seen only once. The germline V gene encodes CDR1 MNHNS and CDR2 SASEGT. The length of the CDR3 is 16 residues. Trimming shortened V by 0 bases and J by 4 bases, and 15 bases separated the two germline ends.

The sample was PBMCs or T cells enriched from blood (not recorded which). J is TRBJ1-2 and V is TRBV6-1; possibly TRBD1 for D (6 bases). The clonotype originates from a man aged 18 to 35 who had recovered from COVID-19. CDR3 amino acids: CASSEAIDRTTYGYTF. For the CDR3, the DNA is TGTGCCAGCAGTGAAGCGATAGACAGGACCACCTATGGCTACACCTTC.